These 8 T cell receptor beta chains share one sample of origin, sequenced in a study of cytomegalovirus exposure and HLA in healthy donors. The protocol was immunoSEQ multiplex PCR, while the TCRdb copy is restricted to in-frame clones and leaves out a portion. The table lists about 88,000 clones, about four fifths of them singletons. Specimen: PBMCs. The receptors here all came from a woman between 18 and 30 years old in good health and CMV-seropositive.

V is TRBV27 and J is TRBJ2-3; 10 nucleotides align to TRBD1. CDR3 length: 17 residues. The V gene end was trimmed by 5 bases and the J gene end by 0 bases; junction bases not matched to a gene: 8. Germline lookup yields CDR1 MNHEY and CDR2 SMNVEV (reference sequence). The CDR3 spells CASSGAWTGGSTDTQYF. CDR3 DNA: TGTGCCAGCAGTGGGGCCTGGACAGGGGGTAGCACAGATACGCAGTATTTT.

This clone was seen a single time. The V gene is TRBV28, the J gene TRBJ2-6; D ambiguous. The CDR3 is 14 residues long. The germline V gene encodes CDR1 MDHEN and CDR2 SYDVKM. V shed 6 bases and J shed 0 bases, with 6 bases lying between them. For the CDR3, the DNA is TGTGCCAGCAGCTTTTCCTCTGGGGCCAACGTCCTGACTTTC. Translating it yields CASSFSSGANVLTF.

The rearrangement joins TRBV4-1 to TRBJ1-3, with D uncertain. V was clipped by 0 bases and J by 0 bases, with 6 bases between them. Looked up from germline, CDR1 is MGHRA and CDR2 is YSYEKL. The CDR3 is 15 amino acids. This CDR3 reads CASSQDFYSGNTIYF. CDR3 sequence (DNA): TGCGCCAGCAGCCAAGATTTCTACTCTGGAAACACCATATATTTT.

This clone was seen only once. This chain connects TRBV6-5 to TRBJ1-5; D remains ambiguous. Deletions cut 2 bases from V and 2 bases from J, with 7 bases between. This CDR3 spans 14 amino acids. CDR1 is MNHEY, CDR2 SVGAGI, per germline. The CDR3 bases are TGTGCCAGCAGTTACGAGGCAGGCAATCAGCCCCAGCATTTT. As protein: CASSYEAGNQPQHF.

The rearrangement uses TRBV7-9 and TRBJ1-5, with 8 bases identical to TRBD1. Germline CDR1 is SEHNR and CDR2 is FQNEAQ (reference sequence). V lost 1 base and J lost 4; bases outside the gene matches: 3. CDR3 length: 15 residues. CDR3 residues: CASSLGQGANQPQHF. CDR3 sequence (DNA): TGTGCCAGCAGCTTAGGTCAGGGGGCGAATCAGCCCCAGCATTTT.

CDR3 in amino acids: CASSQEVVPAKNIQYF. The CDR3 nucleotides are TGCGCCAGCAGCCAAGAGGTAGTCCCAGCCAAAAACATTCAGTACTTC. This sequence joins TRBV4-1 and TRBJ2-4; the D is unclear. Germline V gene lookup returns CDR1 MGHRA and CDR2 YSYEKL. This CDR3 is 16 amino acids long. V was cut by 0 bases and J by 0 bases, with 9 bases left in between.

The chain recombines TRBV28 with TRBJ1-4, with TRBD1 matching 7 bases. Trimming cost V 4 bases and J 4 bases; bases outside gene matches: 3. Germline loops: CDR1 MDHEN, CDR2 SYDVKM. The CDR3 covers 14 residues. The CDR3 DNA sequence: TGTGCCAGCAGTTGGGACAGCATTAATGAAAAACTGTTTTTT. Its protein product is CASSWDSINEKLFF. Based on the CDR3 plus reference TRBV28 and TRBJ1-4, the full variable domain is DVKVTQSSRYLVKRTGEKVFLECVQDMDHENMFWYRQDPGLGLRLIYFSYDVKMKEKGDIPEGYSVSREKKERFSLILESASTNQTSMYLCASSWDSINEKLFFGSGTQLSVL.

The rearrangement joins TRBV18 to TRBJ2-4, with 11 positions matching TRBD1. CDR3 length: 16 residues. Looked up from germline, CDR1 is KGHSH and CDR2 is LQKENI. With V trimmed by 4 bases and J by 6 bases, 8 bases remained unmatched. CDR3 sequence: CASSLTGTGGGNIQYF. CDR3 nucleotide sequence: TGTGCCAGCTCACTAACCGGGACAGGGGGAGGAAACATTCAGTACTTC. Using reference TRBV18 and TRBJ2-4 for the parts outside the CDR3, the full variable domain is NAGVMQNPRHLVRRRGQEARLRCSPMKGHSHVYWYRQLPEEGLKFMVYLQKENIIDESGMPKERFSAEFPKEGPSILRIQQVVRGDSAAYFCASSLTGTGGGNIQYFGAGTRLSVL.